This T cell receptor beta chain is drawn from a study of blood T cell repertoires in COVID-19. Study-wide context: The analysed material was cDNA or gDNA that came from T cells, B-cell-depleted T cells, or PBMCs.

Germline V CDR1 and CDR2: SGHDT, YYEEEE. Losses at the gene ends were 3 bases for V and 5 bases for J; bases not matched to a gene: 10. The CDR3 covers 16 residues. Clones were read by immunoSEQ multiplex PCR, and TCRdb kept only the in-frame ones, dropping some. The repertoire includes some 150,000 clones, over 65% of them detected once, and 2.2% sits in the top ten. This sequence originates from a man in his 70s with acute or convalescent COVID-19. The sample consisted of peripheral blood. The genes are TRBV5-6 and TRBJ1-1; TRBD1 matches at 10 bases. The CDR3 reads CASSSDRGLAKTEAFF. CDR3 sequence (DNA): TGTGCCAGCAGCTCCGACAGGGGGCTGGCTAAGACTGAAGCTTTCTTT. Looking up the rest from reference TRBV5-6 and TRBJ1-1 gives the full variable domain: DAGVTQSPTHLIKTRGQQVTLRCSPKSGHDTVSWYQQALGQGPQFIFQYYEEEERQRGNFPDRFSGHQFPNYSSELNVNALLLGDSALYLCASSSDRGLAKTEAFFGQGTRLTVV.